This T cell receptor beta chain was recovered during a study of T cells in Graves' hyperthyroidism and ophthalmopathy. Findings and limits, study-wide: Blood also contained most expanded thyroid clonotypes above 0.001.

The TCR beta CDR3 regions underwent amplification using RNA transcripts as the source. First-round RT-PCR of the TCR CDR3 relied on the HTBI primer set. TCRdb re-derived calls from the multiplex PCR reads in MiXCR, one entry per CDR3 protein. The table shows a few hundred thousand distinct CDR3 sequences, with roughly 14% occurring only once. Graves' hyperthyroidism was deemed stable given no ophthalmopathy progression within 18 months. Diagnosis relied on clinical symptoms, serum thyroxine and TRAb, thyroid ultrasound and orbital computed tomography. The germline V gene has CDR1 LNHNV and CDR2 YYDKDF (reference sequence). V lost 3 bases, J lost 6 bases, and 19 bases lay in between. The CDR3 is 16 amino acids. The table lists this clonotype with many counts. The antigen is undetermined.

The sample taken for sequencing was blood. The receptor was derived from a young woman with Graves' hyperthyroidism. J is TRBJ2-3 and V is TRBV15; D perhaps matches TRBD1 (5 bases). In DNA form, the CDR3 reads TGTGCCACCAGCAGGGAAAGACAGCTCCACCTCGATACGCAGTATTTT. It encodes CATSRERQLHLDTQYF. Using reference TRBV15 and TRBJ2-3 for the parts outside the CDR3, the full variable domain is DAMVIQNPRYQVTQFGKPVTLSCSQTLNHNVMYWYQQKSSQAPKLLFHYYDKDFNNEADTPDNFQSRRPNTSFCFLDIRSPGLGDTAMYLCATSRERQLHLDTQYFGPGTRLTVL.